This passage covers 23 T cell receptor beta chains from one sample sequenced in a study of blood T cell repertoires in COVID-19. Some clones are missing from TCRdb's copy, which holds only in-frame ones; the method was immunoSEQ multiplex PCR. The sample includes roughly 270,000 clones, 85% of them seen just once. Sequenced: PBMCs or T cells enriched from blood (not recorded which). Receptors originate from a woman aged 45-65 years who had recovered from COVID-19.

The V and J genes are TRBV27 and TRBJ2-1, with TRBD2 matching over 8 bases. V lost 0 bases, J lost 7 bases, and 11 bases stayed unmatched. The germline gives CDR1 MNHEY, CDR2 SMNVEV (reference sequence). This CDR3 contains 17 residues. CDR3 DNA: TGTGCCAGCAGTTTATCGGTCGGAGCGGGGGAGATGAATGAGCAGTTCTTC. Its translation: CASSLSVGAGEMNEQFF.

The gene calls are TRBV18 and TRBJ2-7; 9 bases line up with TRBD2. This CDR3 is built from 14 residues. Germline CDR1 reads KGHSH; CDR2 reads LQKENI. The V gene end was trimmed by 3 bases and the J gene end by 4 bases; junction bases not matched to a gene: 4. CDR3 region: CASSPVAGDYEQYF. The CDR3 DNA is TGTGCCAGCTCACCGGTAGCGGGGGATTACGAGCAGTACTTC.

The rearrangement uses TRBV14 and TRBJ2-7; a possible D gene is TRBD1 (7 bases). Germline V gene data show CDR1 as SGHDN and CDR2 as FVKESK. Trimming took 1 base from V and 6 from J, leaving 19 bases between them. CDR3 length: 16 residues. The CDR3 DNA reads as TGTGCCAGCAGCCAAGGATTAGGGGGCTGGGGAGGCGAGCAGTACTTC. Protein sequence: CASSQGLGGWGGEQYF.

V gene TRBV11-3 combines with J gene TRBJ2-2; TRBD1 is a possible D gene (6 bases). CDR1 is SGHNT and CDR2 is YENEEA in the germline V gene. The length of the CDR3 is 17 residues. Trimming left V 2 bases short and J 3 bases short, with 16 bases between. CDR3 in amino acids: CASSLRGIGPYTGELFF. Written as DNA, the CDR3 is TGTGCCAGCAGCTTAAGGGGGATCGGGCCTTACACCGGGGAGCTGTTTTTT.

The chain combines TRBV5-1 with TRBJ2-5; D is uncertain. The CDR3 has 14 amino acids. Germline-derived CDR1 and CDR2 are SGHRS and YFSETQ. The ends were cut back, 2 bases at V and 4 bases at J, with 12 bases in the middle. Written as DNA, the CDR3 is TGCGCCAGCAGCTTCCAGGATCGTAGAGAGACCCAGTACTTC. Protein product: CASSFQDRRETQYF. Complete variable domain (other parts from reference TRBV5-1 and TRBJ2-5): KAGVTQTPRYLIKTRGQQVTLSCSPISGHRSVSWYQQTPGQGLQFLFEYFSETQRNKGNFPGRFSGRQFSNSRSEMNVSTLELGDSALYLCASSFQDRRETQYFGPGTRLLVL.

The V gene is TRBV5-1, the J gene TRBJ1-1; TRBD1 agrees at 9 bases. V was pared by 0 bases and J by 2 bases, with 2 bases of the junction left unmatched. The CDR3 covers 15 residues. Per germline, CDR1 SGHRS and CDR2 YFSETQ. The DNA for the CDR3 is TGCGCCAGCAGCTTGGGGGACAGGGCAAACACTGAAGCTTTCTTT. This translates into CASSLGDRANTEAFF.

CDR3 amino acids: CARVDRGKEKLFF. CDR3 coding DNA: TGCGCCAGAGTCGACAGGGGGAAAGAAAAACTGTTTTTT. The rearrangement links TRBV4-3 to TRBJ1-4; the match to TRBD1 covers 9 bases. This CDR3 has 13 amino acids. Germline CDR1 is LGHNA and CDR2 is YSLEER. J lost 8 bases, V lost 9 bases, and 7 bases had no gene match.

V and J are TRBV27 and TRBJ2-3; a weak D match, TRBD1 (5 bases). Germline V gene sequence: CDR1 MNHEY, CDR2 SMNVEV (reference sequence). The germline V and J ends were trimmed by 4 bases and 6 bases, with 23 bases remaining between them. The CDR3 runs 17 residues. The CDR3 is CASSSLIVSGYKDTQYF. The DNA of the CDR3 is TGTGCCAGCAGTTCCCTCATCGTGTCAGGGTATAAGGATACGCAGTATTTT.

This clone was observed once. The chain carries TRBV30 and TRBJ2-3; the match to TRBD2 covers 7 bases. The CDR3 is made up of 12 amino acids. Germline CDR1 reads GTSNPN; CDR2 reads SVGIG (reference sequence). J was trimmed by 6 bases and V by 3 bases; bases with no gene match: 3. The DNA for the CDR3 is TGTGCCTGGAGGACGGGGGGTGATACGCAGTATTTT. It specifies CAWRTGGDTQYF.

V is TRBV27 and J is TRBJ1-2; 9 nucleotides match TRBD1. V lost 3 bases to trimming and J lost 4 bases; unmatched junction nucleotides: 9. The germline V gene encodes CDR1 MNHEY and CDR2 SMNVEV (reference sequence). The CDR3 covers 16 residues. CDR3 sequence reads: CASSFFRDRVRYGYTF. CDR3 DNA: TGTGCCAGCAGTTTTTTCCGGGACAGGGTCCGCTATGGCTACACCTTC.

The chain has TRBV5-4 and TRBJ2-3, with 10 bases identical to TRBD2. In germline, CDR1 is SGHNT, CDR2 YYREEE (reference sequence). CDR3 size: 16 residues. V lost 9 bases and J lost 4; bases outside the gene matches: 14. CDR3 coding DNA: TGTGCCACATCCCAGGGAGGGACTAGCGATGCAGATACGCAGTATTTT. Translation gives CATSQGGTSDADTQYF. Based on the CDR3 plus reference TRBV5-4 and TRBJ2-3, the full variable domain is ETGVTQSPTHLIKTRGQQVTLRCSSQSGHNTVSWYQQALGQGPQFIFQYYREEENGRGNFPPRFSGLQFPNYSSELNVNALELDDSALYLCATSQGGTSDADTQYFGPGTRLTVL.

CDR3 DNA sequence: TGCGCCAGCAGGGGAGGACTAGCGGGAGGCATCAACGAGCAGTACTTC. This encodes CASRGGLAGGINEQYF. This chain connects TRBV5-1 to TRBJ2-7; 14 bases fit TRBD2. Germline V gives CDR1 SGHRS, CDR2 YFSETQ. With 5 bases clipped from V and 5 bases from J, the junction kept 9 bases outside the gene matches. The CDR3 runs to 16 residues.

This sequence joins TRBV6-2 or TRBV6-3 and TRBJ2-2; 7 bases map to TRBD2. CDR3 length: 15 amino acids. Germline trimming cut 2 bases from V and 6 bases from J; bases unmatched to any gene: 6. Germline-derived CDR1 and CDR2 are MNHEY and SVGEGT. The CDR3, as DNA: TGTGCCAGCAGTTACGTCCGCCGGGGGGCCGGGGAGCTGTTTTTT. Translated, it gives CASSYVRRGAGELFF.

This chain uses TRBV5-1 with TRBJ2-3; D remains unclear. The CDR3 is 13 amino acids. Trimming left V 3 bases short and J 0 bases short, with 5 bases between. CDR1 and CDR2 (germline): SGHRS, YFSETQ. For the CDR3, the DNA is TGCGCCAGCAGCTCCCCTAGCACAGATACGCAGTATTTT. This sequence encodes CASSSPSTDTQYF.

This clone was detected a few times. The chain carries TRBV5-1 and TRBJ2-7, with a possible D match to TRBD1 (5 bases). The CDR3 loop spans 17 amino acids. Germline V gene lookup returns CDR1 SGHRS and CDR2 YFSETQ. V shed 2 bases and J shed 4 bases, with 22 bases lying between them. CDR3 bases: TGCGCCAGCAGCTTCAAGGCAAGGGAAGGGGTTCATTACGAGCAGTACTTC. It specifies CASSFKAREGVHYEQYF.

The chain joins TRBV3-1 (or the pseudogene TRBV3-2) to TRBJ2-1; D may be TRBD2 (5 bases). Germline CDR1 reads LGHDT; CDR2 reads YNNKEL (reference sequence). The CDR3 contains 14 residues. The V gene lost 2 bases and the J gene lost 5 bases, with 10 bases spanning the gap. This chain's CDR3 is CASSQPPSNNEQFF. In DNA form, the CDR3 reads TGTGCCAGCAGCCAACCCCCTAGCAACAATGAGCAGTTCTTC.

The chain is built from TRBV30 and TRBJ1-2; maybe TRBD1 (5 bases). The CDR3 runs 14 residues. Germline CDR1 and CDR2: GTSNPN and SVGIG (reference sequence). V dropped 4 bases and J dropped 7 bases, with 19 bases sitting between them. CDR3 coding DNA: TGTGCCTGGATCTCCGGGAGGGGATCTCTTGGCTACACCTTC. Its translation: CAWISGRGSLGYTF. The full variable domain, its missing parts supplied by reference TRBV30 and TRBJ1-2, is SQTIHQWPATLVQPVGSPLSLECTVEGTSNPNLYWYRQAAGRGLQLLFYSVGIGQISSEVPQNLSASRPQDRQFILSSKKLLLSDSGFYLCAWISGRGSLGYTFGSGTRLTVV.

The CDR3 reads CASSLSPNYGYTF. The CDR3 nucleotides read TGTGCCAGCAGCTTGAGCCCTAACTATGGCTACACCTTC. The rearrangement joins TRBV5-5 to TRBJ1-2; D is unclear. The germline V gene has CDR1 SGHKS and CDR2 YYEKEE (reference sequence). This CDR3 spans 13 amino acids. V was clipped by 1 base and J by 0 bases, with 4 bases between them.

The chain carries TRBV7-2 and TRBJ1-4, with 10 positions matching TRBD1. This CDR3 region has 16 residues. V trimming: 2 bases; J trimming: 8 bases; junction bases outside the gene matches: 8. Per germline, CDR1 SGHTA and CDR2 FQGNSA. The CDR3 coding sequence is TGTGCCAGCAGCTTAACAGGGACAGGGGCGGGAGAAAAACTGTTTTTT. The encoded protein is CASSLTGTGAGEKLFF.

There are a few counts of this clone. This chain connects TRBV7-2 to TRBJ2-7, with 9 bases that match TRBD2. The germline V gene encodes CDR1 SGHTA and CDR2 FQGNSA. The CDR3 covers 17 residues. With V trimmed by 1 base and J by 0 bases, 7 bases remained unmatched. The CDR3 sequence is CASSLGRSGRVSYEQYF. The CDR3 DNA follows: TGTGCCAGCAGCTTAGGGCGTAGCGGGAGAGTCTCCTACGAGCAGTACTTC.

This chain joins TRBV7-9 and TRBJ2-1, with 7 nucleotides matching TRBD1. This CDR3 has 16 amino acids. The V and J ends lost 5 bases and 0 bases, in that order; junction bases with no gene match: 7. The germline V gene has CDR1 SEHNR and CDR2 FQNEAQ (reference sequence). CDR3 in DNA: TGTGCCAGCAGCCCTGGTCAGGGGGACTCCTACAATGAGCAGTTCTTC. Its protein is CASSPGQGDSYNEQFF.

The chain carries TRBV19 and TRBJ2-6; 8 bases line up with TRBD1. CDR1 and CDR2 (germline): LNHDA, SQIVND (reference sequence). The length of the CDR3 is 17 residues. The V gene end was trimmed by 6 bases and the J gene end by 3 bases; junction bases not matched to a gene: 10. CDR3 sequence: CASRTGQGRNGANVLTF. The DNA of the CDR3 is TGTGCCAGTAGAACTGGACAGGGCAGAAATGGGGCCAACGTCCTGACTTTC.

The V gene is TRBV7-2, the J gene TRBJ2-3; 8 bases are a match to TRBD1. Germline V gives CDR1 SGHTA, CDR2 FQGNSA. The CDR3 spans 15 residues. J lost 3 bases, V lost 3 bases, and 5 bases had no gene match. The CDR3 region has the DNA TGTGCCAGCAGCTTGTGGCAGGGGGCGACAGATACGCAGTATTTT. This gives the protein CASSLWQGATDTQYF.